Following are 8 T cell receptor beta chains from one sample sequenced in a study of molecular identifiers for immune sequencing clone quantification. TCRdb re-called the PCR reads with MiXCR, one entry per CDR3 protein. The sample lists over 550,000 distinct CDR3 sequences, about 25% occurring once. Sample: naive CD8+ T cells from blood, with Jurkat cell RNA spiked in. Subset reported: FACS-sorted CD8+CD4-CCR7+CD45RA+ naive T cells. The receptors were sampled from a human donor in good health. Some libraries in this study had Jurkat cell RNA spiked in.

This clonotype came up a few times. This chain links TRBV1 with TRBJ1-1; TRBD1, the table's D call, lacks a check against the DNA. TRBV1 corresponds to a pseudogene. This CDR3 spans 16 amino acids. CDR3: CTSSESRDRADTEAFF. CDR3 DNA: TGCACCAGCAGCGAGAGCCGGGACAGGGCGGACACTGAAGCTTTCTTT.

Regarding this clonotype: It may be a read error: a sequence one base away is much more abundant. The chain links TRBV20-1 to TRBJ2-3; D remains ambiguous. The CDR3 is 14 amino acids. V was cut by 0 bases and J by 8 bases, with 15 bases left in between. Germline-derived CDR1 and CDR2 are DFQATT and SNEGSKA (reference sequence). DNA for the CDR3: TGCAGTGCTAGAGACGATCTACGCGCAGCTACGCAGTATTTT. Its translation: CSARDDLRAATQYF.

This sequence joins TRBV20-1 and TRBJ1-2; D remains unclear. This CDR3 has 13 amino acids. The germline gives CDR1 DFQATT, CDR2 SNEGSKA (reference sequence). Trimming took off 0 bases at V and 4 bases at J, with 9 bases between the two ends. CDR3 coding DNA: TGCAGTGCTAGAGAAACAAGTACCTATGGCTACACCTTC. Encoded protein: CSARETSTYGYTF.

This clonotype was observed a single time. It may be a read error: a sequence one base away is much more abundant. This sequence joins TRBV28 and TRBJ2-3; TRBD1 agrees at 11 bases. V trimming: 6 bases; J trimming: 3 bases; junction bases outside the gene matches: 11. Per the germline V gene, CDR1 is MDHEN and CDR2 is SYDVKM. The CDR3 consists of 17 residues. DNA for the CDR3: TGTGCCAGCAGCTACTTAACGGGACAGGGGGGAACAGATACGCAGTATTTT. Translating gives CASSYLTGQGGTDTQYF. The full variable domain, in which reference TRBV28 and TRBJ2-3 provide the parts outside the CDR3, is DVKVTQSSRYLVKRTGEKVFLECVQDMDHENMFWYRQDPGLGLRLIYFSYDVKMKEKGDIPEGYSVSREKKERFSLILESASTNQTSMYLCASSYLTGQGGTDTQYFGPGTRLTVL.

This clonotype has ten or more counts. The CDR3: CASSATGYYEQYF. The DNA for the CDR3 is TGTGCCAGCAGCGCGACGGGGTACTACGAGCAGTACTTC. The rearrangement joins TRBV9 to TRBJ2-7; perhaps TRBD2 as D (5 bases). CDR3 size: 13 residues. Germline CDR1 and CDR2: SGDLS and YYNGEE. V lost 3 bases, J lost 3 bases, and 10 bases lay in between.

As for this clonotype: At one end, the junction sequence differs from germline, possibly due to a read error. The J gene is TRBJ2-7, the V gene TRBV13, with D perhaps matching TRBD2 (7 bases). The CDR3 spans 15 residues. Germline CDR1 is PRHDT and CDR2 is FYEKMQ (reference sequence). The DNA of the CDR3 is TGTGCCCGCAGCTTAGGAGGGGGGGGGGCCGGAGAGCAGTACTTC. It yields the protein CARSLGGGGAGEQYF.

This clonotype was detected only a few times. The chain uses TRBV9 and TRBJ2-7, with D uncertain. This CDR3 spans 14 amino acids. V shed 0 bases and J shed 4 bases, with 11 bases lying between them. Germline CDR1 SGDLS, CDR2 YYNGEE. The CDR3 reads CASSVGSMGYEQYF. CDR3 coding DNA: TGTGCCAGCAGCGTAGGGTCCATGGGTTACGAGCAGTACTTC.

CDR3 loop: CASRWVPYNEQFF. The DNA for the CDR3 is TGTGCCAGCCGCTGGGTTCCCTACAATGAGCAGTTCTTC. This sequence joins TRBV7-9 and TRBJ2-1; D is undetermined. The CDR3 consists of 13 residues. Trimming took 8 bases from V and 2 from J, leaving 10 bases between them. Germline loops: CDR1 SEHNR, CDR2 FQNEAQ (reference sequence).